These 21 T cell receptor beta chains were all obtained from the same sample, sequenced in a study of control samples from healthy donors and cancer patients. Produced via immunoSEQ multiplex PCR; TCRdb's table is partial and in-frame only. The sample holds 120,000 to 150,000 clones; approximately 91% are singletons and the top ten take 3% to 3.5%. Sequencing was done on a sample of blood. The receptors were sampled from a man aged 30-40 years in good health.

This clone has a handful of counts. The rearrangement links TRBV5-4 to TRBJ1-1; no clear D gene. V was clipped by 0 bases and J by 7 bases, with 10 bases between them. Per the germline V gene, CDR1 is SGHNT and CDR2 is YYREEE (reference sequence). The CDR3 sequence is 13 residues long. Here the CDR3 reads CASSLGGGYEAFF. DNA for the CDR3: TGTGCCAGCAGCTTGGGTGGCGGCTATGAAGCTTTCTTT. The full variable domain, completed using reference TRBV5-4 and TRBJ1-1, is ETGVTQSPTHLIKTRGQQVTLRCSSQSGHNTVSWYQQALGQGPQFIFQYYREEENGRGNFPPRFSGLQFPNYSSELNVNALELDDSALYLCASSLGGGYEAFFGQGTRLTVV.

The V and J genes are TRBV2 and TRBJ1-2, with 10 bases aligning to TRBD1. Germline V CDR1 and CDR2: SNHLY, FYNNEI. The length of the CDR3 is 13 residues. The V gene end was trimmed by 6 bases and the J gene end by 8 bases; junction bases not matched to a gene: 6. The chain's CDR3 is CASRGRDRGGYTF. CDR3 DNA: TGTGCCAGCAGGGGACGGGACAGGGGAGGCTACACCTTC.

The chain uses TRBV19 and TRBJ1-6; unclear D gene. The CDR3 has 13 residues. V was trimmed by 9 bases and J by 9 bases, leaving 15 bases between them. Germline assignment: CDR1 LNHDA and CDR2 SQIVND (reference sequence). The DNA for the CDR3 is TGTGCCAGCCGCGCGAGTGTGGGTTCACCCCTCCACTTT. Protein: CASRASVGSPLHF.

The V gene is TRBV19, the J gene TRBJ1-4; D unclear. The CDR3 loop spans 14 amino acids. Looked up from germline, CDR1 is LNHDA and CDR2 is SQIVND (reference sequence). Trimming pared 3 bases from V and 8 bases from J, leaving 13 bases between. This CDR3 is CASSIGGREEKLFF. CDR3 DNA sequence: TGTGCCAGTAGTATCGGTGGACGGGAGGAAAAACTGTTTTTT.

The chain recombines TRBV3-1 (or the pseudogene TRBV3-2) with TRBJ1-5; weak D call: TRBD1 (6 bases). Germline CDR1 is LGHDT and CDR2 is YNNKEL (reference sequence). The V end lost 6 bases, the J end lost 2 bases, and 14 bases lay between the germline ends. CDR3 length: 15 amino acids. CDR3 region: CASRQGAGGNQPQHF. The CDR3 DNA reads as TGTGCCAGCAGACAGGGTGCGGGAGGCAATCAGCCCCAGCATTTT.

This chain joins TRBV5-6 and TRBJ1-2, with 8 bases fitting TRBD1. The V gene end was trimmed by 0 bases and the J gene end by 6 bases; junction bases not matched to a gene: 7. CDR3 length: 15 residues. Per germline, CDR1 SGHDT and CDR2 YYEEEE. This CDR3 reads CASSLVGDRKDGYTF. The CDR3 DNA reads as TGTGCCAGCAGCTTGGTCGGGGACAGGAAGGATGGCTACACCTTC.

The chain employs TRBV15 and TRBJ1-5, with TRBD1 matching over 9 bases. V shed 6 bases and J 4 bases; nucleotides not matched to a gene: 7. The CDR3 contains 15 residues. Germline CDR1 and CDR2: LNHNV and YYDKDF (reference sequence). The CDR3 DNA is TGTGCCACCAGGGGGGCGACAGGGGGGAATCAGCCCCAGCATTTT. This gives the protein CATRGATGGNQPQHF.

The CDR3 loop reads CAWRAGRGLNQPQHF. CDR3 nucleotides: TGTGCCTGGAGAGCTGGCAGGGGGCTCAATCAGCCCCAGCATTTT. This sequence joins TRBV30 and TRBJ1-5; 8 bases are a match to TRBD1. Losses at the gene ends were 3 bases for V and 3 bases for J; bases not matched to a gene: 7. The CDR3 loop spans 15 amino acids. Germline V CDR1 and CDR2: GTSNPN, SVGIG (reference sequence).

This chain uses TRBV7-9 with TRBJ2-7; D is undetermined. V was pared by 4 bases and J by 4 bases, with 14 bases between. This CDR3 is built from 14 residues. Germline lookup yields CDR1 SEHNR and CDR2 FQNEAQ (reference sequence). CDR3 loop: CASSSNQGRYEQYF. In DNA, the CDR3 is TGTGCCAGCAGCTCCAATCAAGGTCGTTACGAGCAGTACTTC.

Comments on this clone: The same CDR3 also results from other DNA sequences found in this sample. The V gene is TRBV29-1, the J gene TRBJ1-3, with unresolved D. V was cut by 3 bases and J by 4 bases, with 7 bases left in between. The CDR3 extends over 12 amino acids. CDR1 and CDR2 (germline): SQVTM, ANQGSEA. The DNA for the CDR3 is TGCAGCGTTGATGGGCAGGGAAACACCATATATTTT. This encodes CSVDGQGNTIYF.

V usage is TRBV30 and J usage is TRBJ2-1; 13 bases fit TRBD2. The CDR3 spans 15 residues. The J segment lost 8 bases and the V segment lost 5 bases, leaving 9 bases of the junction unmatched. From germline, CDR1 is GTSNPN and CDR2 SVGIG (reference sequence). The CDR3 loop reads CAWGPGLAGEDEQFF. The CDR3, as DNA: TGTGCCTGGGGACCTGGACTAGCGGGGGAGGATGAGCAGTTCTTC.

The rearrangement links TRBV9 to TRBJ2-5; 16 nucleotides align to TRBD2. The CDR3 sequence is 17 residues long. The germline V gene has CDR1 SGDLS and CDR2 YYNGEE. Trimming cost V 3 bases and J 6 bases; bases outside gene matches: 8. The CDR3 loop is CASSAGLAGGPEQTQYF. CDR3 DNA: TGTGCCAGCAGCGCGGGACTAGCGGGGGGGCCTGAGCAGACCCAGTACTTC.

The genes are TRBV29-1 and TRBJ1-2; TRBD1 might be the D (6 bases). CDR3 length: 13 amino acids. Trimming pared 4 bases from V and 4 bases from J, leaving 13 bases between. Germline CDR1 and CDR2: SQVTM and ANQGSEA. The CDR3 sequence: CSVGQAPGYGYTF. The CDR3 DNA reads as TGCAGCGTTGGACAGGCCCCCGGCTATGGCTACACCTTC.

The V and J genes are TRBV10-3 and TRBJ1-6; D unclear. The CDR3 length is 15 residues. V was clipped by 2 bases and J by 7 bases, with 12 bases between them. Germline assignment: CDR1 ENHRY and CDR2 SYGVKD. CDR3 coding DNA: TGTGCCATCAGTGAGGGTTGGTCAGGCAATTCACCCCTCCACTTT. Its protein product is CAISEGWSGNSPLHF.

The chain couples TRBV11-2 to TRBJ2-7, with D perhaps being TRBD1 or TRBD2 (6 bases each). CDR1 and CDR2 from the germline V gene are SGHAT and FQNNGV. With 3 bases removed from V and 3 bases from J, the gap between germline ends came to 15 bases. The CDR3 runs 15 residues. The CDR3 DNA is TGTGCCAGCAGCTTTACCGGGGGCCTCAGCTACGAGCAGTACTTC. Protein: CASSFTGGLSYEQYF.

This clone is judged medium-sized. The chain employs TRBV6-1 and TRBJ2-7; weak D call: TRBD2 (6 bases). With 3 bases removed from V and 2 bases from J, the gap between germline ends came to 14 bases. CDR1 is MNHNS and CDR2 is SASEGT in the germline V gene. This CDR3 comprises 15 residues. The CDR3 loop is CASSEIPGGPYEQYF. CDR3 bases: TGTGCCAGCAGTGAGATACCCGGAGGGCCCTACGAGCAGTACTTC.

The V call is TRBV2, the J call TRBJ1-1; 8 bases line up with TRBD1. V lost 5 bases to trimming and J lost 8 bases; unmatched junction nucleotides: 4. The germline gives CDR1 SNHLY, CDR2 FYNNEI. This CDR3 region has 12 residues. CDR3 sequence: CASSLRDREAFF. In DNA form, the CDR3 reads TGTGCCAGCAGTCTCCGGGACAGGGAAGCTTTCTTT.

The chain links TRBV30 to TRBJ1-3; D gene unclear. Trimming left V 2 bases short and J 6 bases short, with 5 bases between. Germline CDR1 and CDR2: GTSNPN and SVGIG (reference sequence). The CDR3 has 11 amino acids. The CDR3 protein is CAWSTPNTIYF. Here the CDR3 DNA reads TGTGCCTGGAGTACGCCAAACACCATATATTTT. The whole variable domain, remainder taken from reference TRBV30 and TRBJ1-3, is SQTIHQWPATLVQPVGSPLSLECTVEGTSNPNLYWYRQAAGRGLQLLFYSVGIGQISSEVPQNLSASRPQDRQFILSSKKLLLSDSGFYLCAWSTPNTIYFGEGSWLTVV.

This clone was observed a single time. The CDR3 sequence: CASSSGQAGQSIQYF. The DNA of the CDR3 is TGTGCCAGCAGTTCGGGACAGGCCGGGCAGAGCATTCAGTACTTC. The chain joins TRBV27 to TRBJ2-4; 8 bases are a match to TRBD1. Germline CDR1 and CDR2: MNHEY and SMNVEV (reference sequence). The V and J ends lost 4 bases and 9 bases, in that order; junction bases with no gene match: 11. This CDR3 contains 15 residues.

V and J are TRBV12-5 and TRBJ2-3; 11 nucleotides agree with TRBD2. Germline lookup yields CDR1 LGHNT and CDR2 FRNRAP. The V gene end was trimmed by 2 bases and the J gene end by 5 bases; junction bases not matched to a gene: 9. The CDR3 loop spans 17 amino acids. CDR3 DNA sequence: TGTGCTAGTGGTTTGCACGTAGCGGGGGGGCAGATAGATACGCAGTATTTT. Its protein is CASGLHVAGGQIDTQYF.

This clone was counted once. This sequence joins TRBV5-6 and TRBJ1-2; no reliable D call. The CDR3 has 14 amino acids. V shed 4 bases and J shed 0 bases, with 10 bases lying between them. Germline values: CDR1 SGHDT, CDR2 YYEEEE. CDR3 region: CASSLDGPNYGYTF. In DNA form, the CDR3 reads TGTGCCAGCAGCCTTGACGGACCTAACTATGGCTACACCTTC.